The 20 T cell receptor beta chains below were found in one sample sequenced in a study of regulatory T cells in long-lasting Graves disease. Time point: newly diagnosed GD, antithyroid drugs for less than 3 months. RNA extracted from PBMCs served as the sequencing template. Arm-PCR with iRepertoire HTBI primers amplified the CDR3 regions for these TCR beta libraries. From the multiplex PCR reads, TCRdb called clonotypes with MiXCR, one entry per CDR3 protein. The sample contains about 460,000 distinct CDR3 sequences, 14% of which appear only once. The same data also contributed to another study, on T cells in Graves' hyperthyroidism and ophthalmopathy.

Sequenced material: peripheral blood mononuclear cells (PBMCs), taken at new diagnosis, from a patient treated with antithyroid drugs. Every receptor here comes from a woman aged 50 to 60 with Graves disease.

On this clonotype itself: A much more abundant neighbour one base away suggests this may be a read error. The chain recombines TRBV3-1 with TRBJ2-5, with 7 bases lining up with TRBD2. The J call is uncertain, as TRBJ2-1 better fits the DNA end. Germline loops: CDR1 LGHDT, CDR2 YNNKEL (reference sequence). The CDR3 covers 15 residues. The CDR3 DNA follows: TGTGCCAGCGGCCGGCTAGCGGTCGATGGGGGTGAGCAGTTCTTC. Protein sequence: CASGRLAVDGGEQFF.

This clonotype was detected many times. V gene TRBV5-1 combines with J gene TRBJ2-1; 9 nucleotides match TRBD1. Trimming cost V 0 bases and J 12 bases; bases outside gene matches: 7. This CDR3 spans 14 amino acids. CDR1 SGHRS and CDR2 YFSETQ come from the germline V gene. This chain's CDR3 is CASSLGTGEVAQFF. In nucleotides, the CDR3 is TGCGCCAGCAGCTTGGGGACAGGGGAAGTTGCGCAGTTCTTC.

The chain recombines TRBV6-5 with TRBJ2-7, with 7 bases aligning to TRBD2. The CDR3 covers 15 residues. Looked up from germline, CDR1 is MNHEY and CDR2 is SVGAGI. V was pared by 2 bases and J by 2 bases, with 6 bases of the junction left unmatched. For the CDR3, the DNA is TGTGCCAGCAGTTACATTGCTAGCGGAGCCTACGAGCAGTACTTC. Translated: CASSYIASGAYEQYF.

This clonotype was detected ten times or more. The rearrangement links TRBV3-1 to TRBJ2-7, with a possible D match to TRBD1 (5 bases). V dropped 2 bases and J dropped 2 bases, with 7 bases sitting between them. Germline CDR1 and CDR2: LGHDT and YNNKEL (reference sequence). The CDR3 covers 13 residues. CDR3 DNA: TGTGCCAGCAGCCAACAGGGTCCCTACGAGCAGTACTTC. Residues: CASSQQGPYEQYF.

This clonotype showed up many times. The J gene is TRBJ2-5, the V gene TRBV7-2, with 9 bases aligning to TRBD1. This CDR3 is 15 amino acids long. V shed 3 bases and J 5 bases; nucleotides not matched to a gene: 7. CDR1 SGHTA and CDR2 FQGNSA come from the germline V gene. This CDR3 is CASSFTGGGVETQYF. DNA of the CDR3: TGTGCCAGCAGCTTTACAGGGGGCGGGGTGGAGACCCAGTACTTC.

This clonotype came up many times. DNA for the CDR3: TGTGCCAGCAGCTCAGGACTAGCGGGATCCTACAATGAGCAGTTCTTC. This translates into CASSSGLAGSYNEQFF. The chain is built from TRBV13 and TRBJ2-1; 12 bases fit TRBD2. The J segment lost 1 base and the V segment lost 4 bases, leaving 2 bases of the junction unmatched. The CDR3 is 16 amino acids. Germline loops: CDR1 PRHDT, CDR2 FYEKMQ (reference sequence).

This clonotype was observed at least ten times. This chain joins TRBV5-1 and TRBJ2-5, with 14 nucleotides matching TRBD2. J gave up 5 bases and V 4 bases, and 10 bases lay outside the gene matches. The CDR3 extends over 17 amino acids. From germline, CDR1 is SGHRS and CDR2 YFSETQ. CDR3 amino acids: CASSPGTSGSLGETQYF. The CDR3 DNA is TGCGCCAGCAGCCCCGGGACTAGCGGGAGTTTGGGGGAGACCCAGTACTTC.

This clonotype was detected ten times or more. J is TRBJ2-1 and V is TRBV20-1, with 8 bases lining up with TRBD2. V gave up 5 bases and J gave up 0 bases; unmatched junction bases: 3. In germline, CDR1 is DFQATT, CDR2 SNEGSKA (reference sequence). The CDR3 loop spans 14 amino acids. CDR3: CSAESGSSYNEQFF. CDR3 bases: TGCAGTGCTGAGAGCGGGAGCTCCTACAATGAGCAGTTCTTC.

Regarding this clonotype: It may be a read error: a sequence one base away is much more abundant. This chain joins TRBV3-1 and TRBJ1-1; D is uncertain. From germline, CDR1 is LGHDT and CDR2 YNNKEL (reference sequence). CDR3 length equals 14 residues. In DNA form, the CDR3 reads TGTGCCAGCAGCCAAGTGTCGGGGAACACTGAAGTTTTCTTT. Encoded protein: CASSQVSGNTEVFF. Drawing the rest from reference TRBV3-1 and TRBJ1-1, the complete variable domain is DTAVSQTPKYLVTQMGNDKSIKCEQNLGHDTMYWYKQDSKKFLKIMFSYNNKELIINETVPNRFSPKSPDKAHLNLHINSLELGDSAVYFCASSQVSGNTEVFFGQGTRLTVV.

The chain employs TRBV29-1 and TRBJ2-7; 9 nucleotides line up with TRBD1. The trim removed 4 bases at V and 0 bases at J, leaving 7 bases unmatched. The CDR3 is 15 amino acids. CDR1 and CDR2 (germline): SQVTM, ANQGSEA. CDR3 DNA: TGCAGCGTTGGAGGGACAGGGTCGAGCTCCTACGAGCAGTACTTC. Translating it yields CSVGGTGSSSYEQYF.

This clonotype was seen at least ten times. The chain has TRBV5-1 and TRBJ2-1, with 11 bases that match TRBD2. The CDR3 has 17 amino acids. V lost 0 bases, J lost 4 bases, and 6 bases stayed unmatched. Looked up from germline, CDR1 is SGHRS and CDR2 is YFSETQ. CDR3: CASSLGELAGEYNEQFF. Here the CDR3 DNA reads TGCGCCAGCAGCTTGGGGGAACTAGCGGGAGAGTACAATGAGCAGTTCTTC.

This clonotype was found many times. The rearrangement joins TRBV7-9 to TRBJ2-3; weak D call: TRBD2 (6 bases). CDR3 length: 17 residues. Germline V gene lookup returns CDR1 SEHNR and CDR2 FQNEAQ (reference sequence). V shed 5 bases and J shed 4 bases, with 22 bases lying between them. CDR3 sequence (DNA): TGTGCCAGCAGCCCCCGGTGGGGGAGGAGCAGTCCAGATACGCAGTATTTT. This sequence encodes CASSPRWGRSSPDTQYF.

The gene calls are TRBV28 and TRBJ1-2; TRBD1 matches at 7 bases. The CDR3 spans 15 residues. With V trimmed by 3 bases and J by 5 bases, 9 bases remained unmatched. Germline loops: CDR1 MDHEN, CDR2 SYDVKM. CDR3 sequence reads: CASSFQHRGKYGYTF. CDR3 bases: TGTGCCAGCAGTTTCCAACACAGGGGAAAATATGGCTACACCTTC.

This clonotype came up many times. The genes are TRBV7-3 and TRBJ2-1; D ambiguous. With 5 bases removed from V and 0 bases from J, the gap between germline ends came to 11 bases. Germline lookup yields CDR1 SGHTA and CDR2 FQGTGA. The CDR3 covers 15 residues. The CDR3 region has the DNA TGTGCCAGCAGCACAACGGCCACCTCCTACAATGAGCAGTTCTTC. This encodes CASSTTATSYNEQFF.

This clonotype was seen repeatedly, ten times or more. The chain combines TRBV28 with TRBJ1-2; D is uncertain. V was shortened by 3 bases and J by 5 bases, with 4 bases between the two germline ends. Looked up from germline, CDR1 is MDHEN and CDR2 is SYDVKM. The length of the CDR3 is 11 residues. The CDR3: CASSLEYGYTF. The CDR3 coding sequence is TGTGCCAGCAGTTTGGAATATGGCTACACCTTC.

This clonotype was counted at least ten times. The rearrangement links TRBV5-1 to TRBJ2-3; possibly TRBD2 for D (6 bases). CDR3 size: 14 residues. Trimming removed 9 bases from V and 0 bases from J, with 14 bases in between. The V gene's germline CDR1 is SGHRS and CDR2 YFSETQ. The DNA for the CDR3 is TGCGCCACCCGGAGGGGCGGAAGCACAGATACGCAGTATTTT. It yields the protein CATRRGGSTDTQYF.

This clonotype was recorded at least ten times. This chain links TRBV30 with TRBJ1-2; a weak D match, TRBD1 (6 bases). This CDR3 has 13 residues. Germline V lookup: CDR1 GTSNPN, CDR2 SVGIG (reference sequence). Deletions cut 0 bases from V and 8 bases from J, with 13 bases between. The CDR3 protein is CAWSVLGQSGYTF. For the CDR3, the DNA is TGTGCCTGGAGTGTACTTGGACAGTCCGGCTACACCTTC.

This clonotype occurred many times. This rearrangement joins TRBV11-2 to TRBJ2-2, with a possible D match to TRBD2 (6 bases). Trimming removed 4 bases at V and 4 bases at J, with 13 bases between. Looked up from germline, CDR1 is SGHAT and CDR2 is FQNNGV. This CDR3 has 15 residues. The CDR3 bases are TGTGCCAGCAGCTCACCGACTAGATTCACCGGGGAGCTGTTTTTT. Translated, it gives CASSSPTRFTGELFF.

This clonotype has a count of ten or more. The genes are TRBV2 and TRBJ1-1, with D unclear. CDR3 length equals 16 residues. V lost 6 bases, J lost 6 bases, and 23 bases lay in between. Germline CDR1 SNHLY, CDR2 FYNNEI. CDR3 amino acids: CASRRSGRTGGSEAFF. Here the CDR3 DNA reads TGTGCCAGCAGACGTAGTGGACGGACCGGCGGGTCTGAAGCTTTCTTT.

There are a few counts of this clonotype. The chain is built from TRBV10-3 and TRBJ2-2, with 9 bases lining up with TRBD1. Germline V gives CDR1 ENHRY, CDR2 SYGVKD. J gave up 1 base and V 7 bases, and 1 base lay outside the gene matches. This CDR3 has 14 residues. CDR3 nucleotides: TGTGCCATCAAGGGACAGGGGAACACCGGGGAGCTGTTTTTT. It yields the protein CAIKGQGNTGELFF.